There are many counts of the clone carrying this TCR beta chain. The entry originates in a study of CD8 T cells in ankylosing spondylitis. V shed 8 bases and J shed 6 bases, with 11 bases lying between them. The CDR3 spans 13 residues. CDR1 and CDR2 (germline): MDHEN, SYDVKM. TCRdb processed the 5' RACE reads anew with MiXCR; each CDR3 protein has one entry. The sample holds under 400,000 distinct CDR3 sequences, about 9.9% seen once. Sequencing was carried out using blood, either unsorted or a sorted T cell fraction (not recorded which). This receptor was taken from a female donor with ankylosing spondylitis or in good health (not recorded which). V gene TRBV28 combines with J gene TRBJ1-6; no firm D call. CDR3 nucleotides: TGTGCCAGCGGCGGTGGGATTAATTCACCCCTCCACTTT. It translates to CASGGGINSPLHF. Using reference TRBV28 and TRBJ1-6 for the parts outside the CDR3, the full variable domain is DVKVTQSSRYLVKRTGEKVFLECVQDMDHENMFWYRQDPGLGLRLIYFSYDVKMKEKGDIPEGYSVSREKKERFSLILESASTNQTSMYLCASGGGINSPLHFGNGTRLTVT.